This T cell receptor beta chain was documented in a study of regulatory T cells in long-lasting Graves disease (dated by TCRdb to about 2021). With regard to the full study: Patients with newly diagnosed Graves' disease had been on antithyroid drugs for under 3 months. The study was conducted in China and was registered as a clinical trial. Persistent Graves' disease patients were compared with newly diagnosed Graves' disease patients by peripheral blood TCR sequencing and RNA sequencing. TCR sequencing covered approximately 13 persistent and about 20 newly diagnosed Graves' disease patients, around 33 samples in total.

The meaning of the sample's time point label: newly diagnosed GD, antithyroid drugs for less than 3 months. For both TCR sequencing and RNA sequencing, RNA was extracted from PBMCs in TRIzol. The diagnosis of Graves' disease followed American Thyroid Association guidelines. Patients were recruited from an endocrinology department in Xi'an, China. Each patient gave 7 to 9.5 milliliters of peripheral blood, collected in an EDTA anticoagulant tube. Ficoll Paque Plus density gradient separation was used to isolate PBMCs, and no further T cell sorting was done. An Agilent 2100 Bioanalyzer and agarose gel were used to check RNA quality, and a NanoDrop 2000 was used to measure RNA concentration. The germline V gene encodes CDR1 SGHDT and CDR2 YYEEEE. From the cysteine up to the phenylalanine, the CDR3 has a length of 14 residues. The kept DNA is CDR3 alone, 42 bases in frame from the first base. Libraries were built with multiplex PCR. Sequenced using an Illumina HiSeq 4000. CDR3 regions were amplified by Arm-PCR with iRepertoire HTBI primers to construct TCR beta libraries. Before sequencing, the PCR products went through gel purification. Per the authors' processing: Gene usage analysis of CDR3 amino acid clonotypes relied on the roughly 58 TRBV and about 13 TRBJ segments identified across samples. COPE and FqMerger were used to merge filtered high-quality paired reads into contigs. BLAST was used to align contigs to the IMGT TRBV, TRBD and TRBJ reference genes, and CDR3 was defined following IMGT. Any clonotype with a frequency above 0.1% was counted as a highly expanded clone. Shannon entropy was used to measure repertoire diversity, and the Gini coefficient was used to measure V-J evenness. A clonotype was considered public if more than one individual shared it. In-frame beta chains were kept once TCRdb had trimmed the public reads at Q25 with fastp and called clones with MiXCR. Each CDR3 protein gets just one entry, which takes the most common genes and DNA from the rows behind it. TCRdb's processing, not the study's, gives the V and J calls here. The sample table lists 550,000 or so distinct CDR3 sequences, around 12% of them with a count of one. The ten largest clonotypes hold 8.9% of the sample.

General findings and caveats noted by the study authors: Because the primary lesion, thyroid tissue, could not be accessed, the study looked at peripheral blood alone. A larger number of public clonotypes was shared among persistent patients (about 2,700) than among newly diagnosed patients (roughly 1,000). Only the TCR beta chain was sequenced and analyzed. Compared with newly diagnosed patients, patients with persistent Graves' disease had lower TCR Shannon entropy and fewer highly expanded clones, which suggests clonal expansion. TRBV28, TRBJ1-2 and TRBJ2-5 were preferentially used in persistent disease, while TRBV20-1 and TRBJ2-1 were favored in newly diagnosed disease. The small sample size was acknowledged by the authors as a limitation that may reduce accuracy.

Notes on this clonotype: What this receptor recognizes is not known. A far more abundant clone sits one base away, making this likely a read error.

This sample also appeared in a second study, on T cells in Graves' hyperthyroidism and ophthalmopathy. The second study, in turn, reports: Stable Graves' hyperthyroidism was defined as the absence of progression to ophthalmopathy over 18 months of follow-up. Hyperthyroidism patients were newly diagnosed, with disease duration under 2 months, and aged 18 to 65 years. Any patient with an uncontrolled infection, another autoimmune disease, pregnancy or lactation was excluded. Diagnoses were established on the basis of clinical symptoms, serum thyroxine and TRAb, thyroid ultrasound, and orbital computed tomography. The TCR CDR3 was subjected to a first round of RT-PCR using the HTBI primer set and the Qiagen OneStep RT-PCR kit. Blood samples also contained most of the expanded thyroid clonotypes (frequency above 0.001), which suggests that blood repertoires may reflect thyroid immune responses. A model built on a 13 V-J signature distinguished ophthalmopathy from stable hyperthyroidism, reaching around 88% sensitivity and approximately 83% specificity in cross-validation and 80%/75% in testing. In validation, the model predicted progression to ophthalmopathy a median of around 6.5 months before onset, with about 71% sensitivity and nearly 75% specificity. TCR V-J signatures able to tell the groups apart were searched for in a discovery cohort of more than 90 patients, of whom under 45 had Graves' ophthalmopathy and 57 had stable Graves' hyperthyroidism. Whether ophthalmopathy could be predicted prospectively was tested in an independent validation cohort made up of fewer than 20 hyperthyroidism patients plus 17 patients who later progressed to ophthalmopathy. The roughly 100 discovery patients were randomly divided into training and test sets at a 7:3 ratio. Thyroid tissue and blood T-cell repertoires from about six Graves' hyperthyroidism patients were also compared in the study. After blood sampling, hyperthyroidism patients were treated with methimazole at a starting dose of 30 mg daily, and ophthalmopathy patients were treated with high-dose intravenous methylprednisolone. The libraries were constructed in a second round of multiplex PCR and then size-selected and purified. The libraries were sequenced on an Illumina HiSeq2000 using paired-end 100 bp reads. SOAPnuke was used to process the raw data, with reads discarded if the reads contained adapters or uncalled bases, had a mean Phred below 15, or lacked an exact constant-primer or identifier match. High-quality paired reads were merged using COPE v1.2.5, and each unique nucleotide sequence was defined as a clonotype. MiTCR v1.1 was used to align clonotypes to the IMGT TRBV, TRBD and TRBJ reference segments. Analysis was restricted to V-J combinations with a frequency above 0.0001, which covered roughly 99% of repertoires. A TCS score was defined as the ratio of F50 (clonal expansion) to E x V (chaos), with BLOSUM62-based TCRdist applied between CDR3 peptides within each V-J. Welch's t-statistics and random forest reduced several hundred V-J features to 13, which were used in a naive Bayes classifier (R e1071). No statistical method was used to fix the sample size in advance, and group allocation was not hidden from the investigators. The paper describes TCR Vbeta CDR3 sequencing of about 140 peripheral blood samples, made up of around 41 ophthalmopathy patients, over 70 hyperthyroidism patients and 17 progressor patients.

Rearrangement joined TRBV5-6 to TRBJ1-1, with an unclear D gene assignment. The input for sequencing was peripheral blood mononuclear cells (PBMCs), taken at new diagnosis, from a patient treated with antithyroid drugs. The clonotype originates from a woman aged 25-40 years with Graves disease. Donor details come from another sample of the same person, matched by shared clones. CDR3 protein: CASSLLGMNTEACF. The sequenced DNA is TGTGCCAGCAGCTTGTTAGGGATGAACACTGAAGCTTGCTTT.